These 9 T cell receptor beta chains share one sample of origin, sequenced in a study of OX40 agonist ivuxolimab in advanced cancers. Measured with immunoSEQ multiplex PCR; TCRdb has only the in-frame clones, and not every one. This sample has about 72,000 clones; 87% occur once, and the top ten carry about 1.3%. This sample comprised CD4+ or CD8+ T cells sorted from blood, obtained in a trial of the OX40 agonist ivuxolimab. These receptors were taken from an adult with an advanced solid tumor such as melanoma, head and neck, liver or kidney cancer.

The chain couples TRBV6-5 to TRBJ2-7; no reliable D call. Germline CDR1 is MNHEY and CDR2 is SVGAGI. The CDR3 extends over 13 amino acids. V was shortened by 0 bases and J by 0 bases, with 3 bases between the two germline ends. The CDR3 DNA reads TGTGCCAGCAGTTACTCTGCCTCCTACGAGCAGTACTTC. As protein: CASSYSASYEQYF.

The chain has TRBV10-3 and TRBJ2-5, with D perhaps matching TRBD2 (5 bases). The CDR3 loop spans 13 amino acids. V dropped 5 bases and J dropped 5 bases, with 12 bases sitting between them. The V gene's germline CDR1 is ENHRY and CDR2 SYGVKD. The CDR3 DNA reads TGTGCCATCAGTCTGAGCGGTGGCGAGACCCAGTACTTC. It is translated as CAISLSGGETQYF.

The chain is built from TRBV18 and TRBJ2-7; TRBD1 is a possible D gene (6 bases). Trimming pared 3 bases from V and 5 bases from J, leaving 11 bases between. The CDR3 spans 13 residues. Germline CDR1 KGHSH, CDR2 LQKENI. CDR3 sequence reads: CASSPQGPHEQYF. CDR3 coding DNA: TGTGCCAGCTCACCTCAGGGGCCCCACGAGCAGTACTTC.

This chain connects TRBV28 to TRBJ2-2; maybe TRBD1 (6 bases). The CDR3 covers 15 residues. Per germline, CDR1 MDHEN and CDR2 SYDVKM. Trimming removed 2 bases from V and 7 bases from J, with 14 bases in between. The CDR3 DNA reads TGTGCCAGCAGTTTACCTCTGGGGACAAGCGGGGAGCTGTTTTTT. It translates to CASSLPLGTSGELFF. Complete variable domain (other parts from reference TRBV28 and TRBJ2-2): DVKVTQSSRYLVKRTGEKVFLECVQDMDHENMFWYRQDPGLGLRLIYFSYDVKMKEKGDIPEGYSVSREKKERFSLILESASTNQTSMYLCASSLPLGTSGELFFGEGSRLTVL.

The chain is built from TRBV21-1 and TRBJ2-7; the table's D call, TRBD1, has no DNA check behind it. TRBV21-1 is a pseudogene segment. CDR3 size: 15 residues. As DNA, the CDR3 is TGTGCCCCGGACAGGGATGGGGGGGAGAACTACGAGCAGTACTTC. Translated, it gives CAPDRDGGENYEQYF.

This chain links TRBV10-1 with TRBJ1-1; no reliable D call. Trimming pared 0 bases from V and 4 bases from J, leaving 9 bases between. Germline CDR1 and CDR2: WNHNN and SYGVQD (reference sequence). This CDR3 region has 14 residues. Here the CDR3 DNA reads TGCGCCAGCAGTGAGTCGGGAAGGAGCACTGAAGCTTTCTTT. Translation gives CASSESGRSTEAFF.

The chain joins TRBV2 to TRBJ2-5; TRBD2 might be the D (6 bases). Germline V gene sequence: CDR1 SNHLY, CDR2 FYNNEI. The length of the CDR3 is 12 residues. Trimming took off 8 bases at V and 3 bases at J, with 10 bases between the two ends. The CDR3 DNA sequence: TGTGCCAGCTCGGAGGGAGAAGAGACCCAGTACTTC. This codes for CASSEGEETQYF.

The rearrangement uses TRBV19 and TRBJ2-3; D gene ambiguous. CDR3 length: 14 residues. Germline V gene sequence: CDR1 LNHDA, CDR2 SQIVND (reference sequence). V dropped 6 bases and J dropped 0 bases, with 10 bases sitting between them. The CDR3 DNA is TGTGCCAGTAGGACGGGCCGCAGCACAGATACGCAGTATTTT. Protein: CASRTGRSTDTQYF.

The V and J genes are TRBV5-4 and TRBJ1-2; 8 bases agree with TRBD1. This CDR3 spans 14 amino acids. In germline, CDR1 is SGHNT, CDR2 YYREEE (reference sequence). The J segment lost 5 bases and the V segment lost 3 bases, leaving 6 bases of the junction unmatched. Here the CDR3 reads CASSSVQGAYGYTF. CDR3 DNA sequence: TGTGCCAGCAGCTCCGTGCAGGGGGCTTATGGCTACACCTTC. The full variable domain, in which reference TRBV5-4 and TRBJ1-2 provide the parts outside the CDR3, is ETGVTQSPTHLIKTRGQQVTLRCSSQSGHNTVSWYQQALGQGPQFIFQYYREEENGRGNFPPRFSGLQFPNYSSELNVNALELDDSALYLCASSSVQGAYGYTFGSGTRLTVV.